The source of this T cell receptor (beta chain) is a study of Ad26.COV2.S vaccination and SARS-CoV-2 variants. Overall study: Dosing was one shot or two shots 56 days apart.

Regarding this clone: Its antigen is as yet unknown.

TCRdb keeps only in-frame clones here, not all; method: immunoSEQ multiplex PCR. Among more than 350,000 clones, 80% to 95% were seen once, and the ten largest hold less than 15%. Documented treatment: around 19 received Ad26.COV2.S at low or high dose, single or two shots; several received placebo; per-sample allocation not given. It was on day 63 after the first vaccine or placebo injection that samples were taken. Participants' vaccine, an Ad26 vector, delivered Wuhan-strain SARS-CoV-2 spike. Study results and limitations: Higher spike-specific TCR breadth was found in vaccine recipients than in placebo recipients. Post-vaccination breadth of spike-specific CD8+ and CD4+ T cell responses was reportedly substantial.

This sequence originates from a person aged 18-60 years who received the Ad26.COV2.S COVID-19 vaccine or a placebo. The sequenced sample was peripheral blood, obtained in a trial of Ad26.COV2.S vaccine versus placebo.

DNA for the CDR3: TGTGCCAGCAGTGTATGGAGGGGGCCTAATGAAAAACTGTTTTTT. This gives the protein CASSVWRGPNEKLFF. This chain connects TRBV2 to TRBJ1-4, with 7 positions matching TRBD1. Germline V CDR1 and CDR2: SNHLY, FYNNEI. The junction had 5 bases not matched to a gene; V was cut back by 4 bases and J by 3 bases. The length of the CDR3 is 15 residues. The full variable domain, with the rest looked up from reference TRBV2 and TRBJ1-4, is EPEVTQTPSHQVTQMGQEVILRCVPISNHLYFYWYRQILGQKVEFLVSFYNNEISEKSEIFDDQFSVERPDGSNFTLKIRSTKLEDSAMYFCASSVWRGPNEKLFFGSGTQLSVL.